This record covers a single T cell receptor (beta chain). Antigen: not known. Trimming stripped 3 bases from V and 9 bases from J, with 9 bases between. Per the germline V gene, CDR1 is MGHRA and CDR2 is YSYEKL. The CDR3 is made up of 12 amino acids. PCR employed 60 Vbeta and 13 Jbeta primers. As originally analysed: In a later analysis, 75 million to 95 million unique TCR beta chains included roughly 11 million shared by two or more donors. Sequenced by immunoSEQ multiplex PCR; TCRdb stores in-frame clones only, minus some. D and trimming were read from the DNA, whereas the V and J calls and clone size are those reported in that table. The sample contains some 160,000 clones, 76% of which appear only once. This specimen comes from a study of cytomegalovirus exposure and HLA in healthy donors. Study overall: For the roughly 400 genotyped donors, roughly 80% fell within the Caucasian-associated ancestry cluster. Broader study findings: Later analysis associated a missense DCLRE1C variant with TCR beta V- and J-gene trimming. Within an earlier analysis, most TCR beta V segments proved productive either about 87% or about 30% of the time.

Sequenced input: PBMCs. This sequence joins TRBV4-1 and TRBJ2-1; D gene uncertain. The sequence came from a woman between 40 and 55 years old in good health and CMV-seronegative. CDR3 residues: CASSQPRAEQFF. The CDR3 DNA reads TGCGCCAGCAGCCAGCCCCGCGCTGAGCAGTTCTTC.